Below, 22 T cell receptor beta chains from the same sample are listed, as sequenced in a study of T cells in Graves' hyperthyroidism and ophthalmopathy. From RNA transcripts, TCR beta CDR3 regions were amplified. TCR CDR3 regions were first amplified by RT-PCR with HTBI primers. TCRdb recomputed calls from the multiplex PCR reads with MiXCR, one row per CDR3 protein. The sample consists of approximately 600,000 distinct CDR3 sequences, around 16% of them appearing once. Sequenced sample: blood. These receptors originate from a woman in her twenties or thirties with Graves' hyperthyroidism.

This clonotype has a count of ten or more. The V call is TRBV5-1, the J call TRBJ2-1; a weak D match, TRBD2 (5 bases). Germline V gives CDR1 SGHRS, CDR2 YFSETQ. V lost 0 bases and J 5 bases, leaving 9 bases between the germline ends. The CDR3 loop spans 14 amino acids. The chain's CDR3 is CASSLAGVHNEQFF. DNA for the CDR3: TGCGCCAGCAGCTTGGCCGGGGTTCACAATGAGCAGTTCTTC.

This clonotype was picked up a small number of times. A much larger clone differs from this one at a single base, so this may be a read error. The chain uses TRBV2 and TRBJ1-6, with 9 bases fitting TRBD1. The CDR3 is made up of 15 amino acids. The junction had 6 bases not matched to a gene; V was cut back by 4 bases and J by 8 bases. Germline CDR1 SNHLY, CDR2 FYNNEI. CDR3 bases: TGTGCCAGCAGTGGAGAAGGACAGGGGTATTCACCCCTCCACTTT. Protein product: CASSGEGQGYSPLHF. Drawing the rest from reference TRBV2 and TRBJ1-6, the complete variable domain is EPEVTQTPSHQVTQMGQEVILRCVPISNHLYFYWYRQILGQKVEFLVSFYNNEISEKSEIFDDQFSVERPDGSNFTLKIRSTKLEDSAMYFCASSGEGQGYSPLHFGNGTRLTVT.

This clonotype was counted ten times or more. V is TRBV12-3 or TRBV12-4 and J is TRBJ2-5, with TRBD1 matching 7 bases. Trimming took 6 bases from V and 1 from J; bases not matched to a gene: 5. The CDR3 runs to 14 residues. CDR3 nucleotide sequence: TGTGCCAGCAGCACGGGGACAGCCCAAGAGACCCAGTACTTC. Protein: CASSTGTAQETQYF.

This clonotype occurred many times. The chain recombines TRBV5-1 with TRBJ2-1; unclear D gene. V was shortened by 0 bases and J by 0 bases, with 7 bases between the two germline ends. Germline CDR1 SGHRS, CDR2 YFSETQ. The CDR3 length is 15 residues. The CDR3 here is CASSLDDSSYNEQFF. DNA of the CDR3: TGCGCCAGCAGCTTGGACGATAGCTCCTACAATGAGCAGTTCTTC.

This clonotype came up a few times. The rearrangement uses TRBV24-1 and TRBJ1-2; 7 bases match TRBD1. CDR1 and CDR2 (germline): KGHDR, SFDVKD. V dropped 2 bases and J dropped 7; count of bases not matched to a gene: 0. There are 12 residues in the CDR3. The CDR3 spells CATSDYRGGYTF. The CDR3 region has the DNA TGTGCCACCAGTGATTACAGGGGTGGCTACACCTTC.

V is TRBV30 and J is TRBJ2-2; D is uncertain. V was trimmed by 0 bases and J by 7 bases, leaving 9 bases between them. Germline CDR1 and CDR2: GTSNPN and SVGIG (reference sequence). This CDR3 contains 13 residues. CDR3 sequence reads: CAWSVGFGGELFF. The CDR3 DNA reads TGTGCCTGGAGTGTTGGGTTTGGCGGGGAGCTGTTTTTT. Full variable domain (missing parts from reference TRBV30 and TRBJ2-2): SQTIHQWPATLVQPVGSPLSLECTVEGTSNPNLYWYRQAAGRGLQLLFYSVGIGQISSEVPQNLSASRPQDRQFILSSKKLLLSDSGFYLCAWSVGFGGELFFGEGSRLTVL.

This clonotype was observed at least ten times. This chain's CDR3 is CASSLAAGYAYNEQFF. CDR3 bases: TGCGCCAGCAGCTTGGCAGCGGGGTACGCCTACAATGAGCAGTTCTTC. J is TRBJ2-1 and V is TRBV5-1; 7 bases fit TRBD2. The CDR3 has 16 amino acids. CDR1 is SGHRS and CDR2 is YFSETQ in the germline V gene. V was pared by 0 bases and J by 2 bases, with 5 bases of the junction left unmatched.

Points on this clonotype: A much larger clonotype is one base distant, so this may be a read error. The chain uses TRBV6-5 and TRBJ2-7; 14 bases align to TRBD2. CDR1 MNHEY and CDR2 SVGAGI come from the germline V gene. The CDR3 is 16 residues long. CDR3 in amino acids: CVSSYGLAGGGYEQYF. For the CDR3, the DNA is TGTGTCAGCAGTTACGGACTAGCGGGAGGTGGTTACGAGCAGTACTTC.

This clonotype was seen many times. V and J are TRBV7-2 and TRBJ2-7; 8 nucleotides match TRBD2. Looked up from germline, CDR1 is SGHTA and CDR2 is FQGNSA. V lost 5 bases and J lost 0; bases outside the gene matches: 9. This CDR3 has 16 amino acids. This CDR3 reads CASSPNLSGSSYEQYF. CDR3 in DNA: TGTGCCAGCAGCCCGAACCTAAGCGGGAGCTCCTACGAGCAGTACTTC.

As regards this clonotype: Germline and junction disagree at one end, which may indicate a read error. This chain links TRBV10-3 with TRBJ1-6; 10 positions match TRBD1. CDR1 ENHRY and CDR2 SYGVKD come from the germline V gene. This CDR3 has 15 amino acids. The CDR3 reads CATSRQGARDSPLHF. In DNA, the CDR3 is TGTGCCACCAGTAGACAGGGGGCAAGGGATTCACCCCTCCACTTT.

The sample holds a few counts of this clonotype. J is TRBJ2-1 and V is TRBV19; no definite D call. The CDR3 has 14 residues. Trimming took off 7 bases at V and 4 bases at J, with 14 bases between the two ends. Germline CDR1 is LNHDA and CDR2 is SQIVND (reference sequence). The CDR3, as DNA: TGTGCCAGTAAGAGCAGTGTTAATTACAATGAGCAGTTCTTC. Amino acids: CASKSSVNYNEQFF.

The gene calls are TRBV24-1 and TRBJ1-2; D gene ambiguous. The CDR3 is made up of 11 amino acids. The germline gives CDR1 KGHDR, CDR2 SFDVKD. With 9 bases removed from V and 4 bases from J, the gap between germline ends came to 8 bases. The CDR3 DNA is TGTGCCACCTCTCCCGGCTATGGCTACACCTTC. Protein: CATSPGYGYTF.

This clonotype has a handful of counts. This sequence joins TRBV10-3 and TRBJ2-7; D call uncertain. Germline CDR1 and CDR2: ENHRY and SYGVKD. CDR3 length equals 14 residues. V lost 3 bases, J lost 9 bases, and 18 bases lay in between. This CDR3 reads CAISDPDGVTGQYF. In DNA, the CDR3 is TGTGCCATCAGTGACCCCGACGGAGTGACTGGGCAGTACTTC.

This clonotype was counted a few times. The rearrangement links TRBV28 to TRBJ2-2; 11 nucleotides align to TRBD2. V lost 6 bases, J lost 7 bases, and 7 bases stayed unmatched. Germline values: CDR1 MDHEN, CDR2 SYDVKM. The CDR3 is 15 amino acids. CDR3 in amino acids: CASSKTSGMGGELFF. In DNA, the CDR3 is TGTGCCAGCAGCAAGACTAGCGGGATGGGCGGGGAGCTGTTTTTT.

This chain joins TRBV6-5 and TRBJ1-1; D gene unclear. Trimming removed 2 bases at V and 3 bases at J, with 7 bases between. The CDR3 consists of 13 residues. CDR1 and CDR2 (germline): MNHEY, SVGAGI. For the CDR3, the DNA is TGTGCCAGCAGTTACAACACGCACACTGAAGCTTTCTTT. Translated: CASSYNTHTEAFF.

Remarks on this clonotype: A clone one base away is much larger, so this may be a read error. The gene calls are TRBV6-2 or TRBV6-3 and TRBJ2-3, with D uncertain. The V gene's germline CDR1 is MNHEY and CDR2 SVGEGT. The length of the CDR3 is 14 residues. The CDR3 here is CPSIRLSPTDTQYF. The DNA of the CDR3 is TGTCCCAGCATACGGCTCTCCCCCACAGATACGCAGTATTTT.

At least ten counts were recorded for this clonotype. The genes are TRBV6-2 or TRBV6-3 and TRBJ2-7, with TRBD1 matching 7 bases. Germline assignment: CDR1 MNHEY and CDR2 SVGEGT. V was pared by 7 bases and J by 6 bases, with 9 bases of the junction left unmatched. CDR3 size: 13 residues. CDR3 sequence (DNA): TGTGCCAGCACCCTTCGGACAGGCGGCGAGCAGTACTTC. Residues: CASTLRTGGEQYF.

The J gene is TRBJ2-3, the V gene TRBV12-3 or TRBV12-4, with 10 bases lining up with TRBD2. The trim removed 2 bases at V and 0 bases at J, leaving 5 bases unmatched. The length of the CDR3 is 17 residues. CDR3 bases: TGTGCCAGCAGTTTAAGCATTAGCGGGGGGAGCACAGATACGCAGTATTTT. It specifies CASSLSISGGSTDTQYF.

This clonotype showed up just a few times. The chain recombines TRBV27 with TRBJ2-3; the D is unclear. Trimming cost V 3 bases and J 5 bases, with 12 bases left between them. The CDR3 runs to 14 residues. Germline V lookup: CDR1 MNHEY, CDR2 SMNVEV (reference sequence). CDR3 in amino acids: CASSFLTDGDTQYF. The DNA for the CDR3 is TGTGCCAGCAGTTTTCTGACGGATGGAGATACGCAGTATTTT.

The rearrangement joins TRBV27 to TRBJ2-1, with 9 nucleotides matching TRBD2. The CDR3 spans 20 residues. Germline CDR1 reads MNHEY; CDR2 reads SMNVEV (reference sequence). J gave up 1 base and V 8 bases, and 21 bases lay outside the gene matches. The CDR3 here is CASQRGAGIVAGVSYNEQFF. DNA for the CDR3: TGTGCCAGCCAACGAGGGGCCGGGATAGTAGCGGGAGTTTCCTACAATGAGCAGTTCTTC.

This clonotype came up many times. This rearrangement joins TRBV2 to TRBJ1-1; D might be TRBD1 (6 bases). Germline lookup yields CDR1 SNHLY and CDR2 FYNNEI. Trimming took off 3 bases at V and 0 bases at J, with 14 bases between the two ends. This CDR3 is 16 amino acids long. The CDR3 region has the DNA TGTGCCAGCAGTGAGAGACTCAGGGGACTGAACACTGAAGCTTTCTTT. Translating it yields CASSERLRGLNTEAFF.

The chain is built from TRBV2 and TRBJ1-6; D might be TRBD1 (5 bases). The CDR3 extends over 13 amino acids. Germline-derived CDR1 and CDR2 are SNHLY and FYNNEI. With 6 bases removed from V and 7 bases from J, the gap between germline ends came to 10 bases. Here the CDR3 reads CASRGETNSPLHF. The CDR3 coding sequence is TGTGCCAGCAGAGGGGAAACGAATTCACCCCTCCACTTT.